This TCR beta chain was recorded in a study of cytomegalovirus exposure and HLA in healthy donors. Study-wide results and limits: Sequencing artifact likely explains a cluster of highly shared sequence variants. Published work reported that the classifier diagnosed cytomegalovirus status with high specificity and sensitivity.

As concerns this clone: As yet, its antigen is unknown.

The PCR employed 60 Vbeta primers together with 13 Jbeta primers. Profiling relied on immunoSEQ multiplex PCR, and the TCRdb table lists in-frame clones only, not all of them. The sample lists 100,000 to 150,000 clones, around 83% occurring once. Each donor was healthy, and each was a bone marrow donor. The specimen sequenced was PBMCs. This clonotype was obtained from a woman between 18 and 29 years old in good health and CMV-seropositive.

The DNA for the CDR3 is TGTGCCAGCAGCCCGGGACAGGCGGGATTTTCACCCCTCCACTTT. Protein sequence: CASSPGQAGFSPLHF. This chain joins TRBV7-9 and TRBJ1-6, with 8 nucleotides matching TRBD1. The CDR3 consists of 15 residues. Germline V gene lookup returns CDR1 SEHNR and CDR2 FQNEAQ (reference sequence). V was pared by 5 bases and J by 9 bases, with 9 bases of the junction left unmatched. Full variable domain (outside the CDR3, taken from reference TRBV7-9 and TRBJ1-6): DTGVSQNPRHKITKRGQNVTFRCDPISEHNRLYWYRQTLGQGPEFLTYFQNEAQLEKSRLLSDRFSAERPKGSFSTLEIQRTEQGDSAMYLCASSPGQAGFSPLHFGNGTRLTVT.